This record looks at one T cell receptor beta chain sequence and its context. The antigen remains undetermined. Sequencing used immunoSEQ multiplex PCR; TCRdb keeps in-frame clones, though not all of them. The sample includes about 110,000 clones, approximately 89% of them seen just once. These data belong to a study of T cell responses to AZD1222 COVID-19 vaccine. This CDR3 spans 14 amino acids. Regarding the study as a whole: Just a handful of people given AZD1222 tested seropositive at baseline. Reportedly, nearly half the spike-specific TCRs target unmutated variant regions. The peak T cell response came first, and repertoires were sampled only after it. Across spike, vaccine-associated CD4 TCRs were found, dominant at 160-218 and 743-854.

The V and J genes are TRBV21-1 and TRBJ2-7; the table's D call of TRBD1 was not tested on the DNA. TRBV21-1 is a listed pseudogene. The sequencing used peripheral blood, collected on day 0 of MenACWY control vaccination. The TCR sequence derives from an adult in good health. CDR3 nucleotide sequence: TGTGCCAGCAGCACCGGACAGGGGACCTACGAGCAGTACTTC. It encodes CASSTGQGTYEQYF.